The next 31 T cell receptor beta chains were all read from a single sample in a study of Tregs in tolerant kidney transplant recipients. Repertoires were generated with immunoSEQ multiplex PCR, while TCRdb's copy carries only in-frame clones and drops some. This sample carries tens of thousands of clones, 90% to 95% of them seen once, and the ten largest clones take approximately 1.5%. Recipients received nonmyeloablative bone marrow transplants from related graft donors, with transient mixed chimerism. The starting material was CD4+ T cells from blood (PBMCs), obtained 12 months after the transplant. The receptors shown here come from a human patient who received a combined kidney and bone marrow transplant. Some T cells may have come from the graft donor.

The chain has TRBV5-4 and TRBJ1-2, with a weak D call TRBD1 (5 bases). CDR3 length equals 14 residues. Trimming pared 0 bases from V and 2 bases from J, leaving 8 bases between. Germline values: CDR1 SGHNT, CDR2 YYREEE (reference sequence). CDR3 residues: CASSLGTRNYGYTF. DNA for the CDR3: TGTGCCAGCAGCTTGGGGACAAGAAACTATGGCTACACCTTC.

The V gene is TRBV19, the J gene TRBJ1-5; possibly TRBD1 for D (5 bases). This CDR3 contains 14 residues. Germline V CDR1 and CDR2: LNHDA, SQIVND (reference sequence). Trimming shortened V by 8 bases and J by 2 bases, and 13 bases separated the two germline ends. The CDR3: CASQTATGNQPQHF. The DNA for the CDR3 is TGTGCCAGTCAGACAGCGACAGGCAATCAGCCCCAGCATTTT.

The CDR3 bases are TGTGCCAGCAGTCCGCGGGTCTACGAGCAGTACTTC. Residues: CASSPRVYEQYF. The V call is TRBV6-6, the J call TRBJ2-7, with D perhaps TRBD2 (5 bases). V lost 5 bases to trimming and J lost 3 bases, with 8 bases between them. This CDR3 has 12 amino acids. CDR1 is MNHNY, CDR2 SVGAGI, per germline (reference sequence).

V and J are TRBV9 and TRBJ1-3, with D possibly being TRBD1 (6 bases). Trimming shortened V by 1 base and J by 4 bases, and 24 bases separated the two germline ends. CDR3 size: 19 residues. Germline lookup yields CDR1 SGDLS and CDR2 YYNGEE. CDR3 loop: CASSVLQQDSSSFGNTIYF. Here the CDR3 DNA reads TGTGCCAGCAGCGTACTGCAGCAGGACAGTTCCTCATTCGGAAACACCATATATTTT.

This sequence joins TRBV19 and TRBJ1-1; D is ambiguous. Germline V CDR1 and CDR2: LNHDA, SQIVND (reference sequence). Trimming took off 3 bases at V and 0 bases at J, with 5 bases between the two ends. The CDR3 contains 13 residues. As DNA, the CDR3 is TGTGCCAGTAGTATCTCTGTGAACACTGAAGCTTTCTTT. Translating it yields CASSISVNTEAFF.

The gene calls are TRBV10-3 and TRBJ2-5; 16 nucleotides line up with TRBD2. Germline V gives CDR1 ENHRY, CDR2 SYGVKD. J was trimmed by 5 bases and V by 11 bases; bases with no gene match: 14. The CDR3 length is 17 residues. Written as DNA, the CDR3 is TGTGCCTCGCAGGGGACTAGCGGGGGGGCTTTCTTGGAGACCCAGTACTTC. It encodes CASQGTSGGAFLETQYF.

This clone showed up just once. The rearrangement links TRBV13 to TRBJ1-5; TRBD1 aligns across 7 bases. Germline CDR1 PRHDT, CDR2 FYEKMQ (reference sequence). This CDR3 is 14 amino acids long. The V segment lost 5 bases and the J segment 7 bases; nucleotides outside the gene matches: 8. The CDR3 DNA sequence: TGTGCCAGCAGCATCAGACAGGGAGGCCAGCCCCAGCATTTT. It yields the protein CASSIRQGGQPQHF.

The J gene is TRBJ1-3, the V gene TRBV7-6, with 8 bases identical to TRBD1. The germline CDR1 and CDR2 sequences are SGHVS and FNYEAQ. There are 15 residues in the CDR3. J lost 3 bases, V lost 7 bases, and 8 bases had no gene match. As DNA, the CDR3 is TGTGCCAGCACCGTGACAGGGGCCGGTGGAAACACCATATATTTT. Translated, it gives CASTVTGAGGNTIYF.

The chain joins TRBV4-3 to TRBJ2-1; 9 positions agree with TRBD2. The CDR3 extends over 17 amino acids. Germline CDR1 LGHNA, CDR2 YSLEER. J was trimmed by 4 bases and V by 0 bases; bases with no gene match: 7. The CDR3, as DNA: TGCGCCAGCAGCCAAGATCTCAGCGGGGGGTTGTACAATGAGCAGTTCTTC. It is translated as CASSQDLSGGLYNEQFF.

The V gene is TRBV30, the J gene TRBJ1-1; D may be TRBD1 (5 bases). Trimming left V 4 bases short and J 4 bases short, with 16 bases between. From germline, CDR1 is GTSNPN and CDR2 SVGIG (reference sequence). The CDR3 runs to 14 residues. This CDR3 is CAWTALGGFTEAFF. In DNA, the CDR3 is TGTGCCTGGACCGCTCTGGGGGGGTTCACTGAAGCTTTCTTT. Full variable domain (remainder filled in from reference TRBV30 and TRBJ1-1): SQTIHQWPATLVQPVGSPLSLECTVEGTSNPNLYWYRQAAGRGLQLLFYSVGIGQISSEVPQNLSASRPQDRQFILSSKKLLLSDSGFYLCAWTALGGFTEAFFGQGTRLTVV.

The J gene is TRBJ1-1, the V gene TRBV2, with TRBD1 matching over 9 bases. Germline assignment: CDR1 SNHLY and CDR2 FYNNEI. The junction had 12 bases not matched to a gene; V was cut back by 6 bases and J by 7 bases. CDR3 length: 15 residues. In DNA, the CDR3 is TGTGCCAGCAGGGGATATGCCGGGACAGGGTATGAAGCTTTCTTT. Translating gives CASRGYAGTGYEAFF. The complete variable domain, with remaining parts taken from reference TRBV2 and TRBJ1-1, reads EPEVTQTPSHQVTQMGQEVILRCVPISNHLYFYWYRQILGQKVEFLVSFYNNEISEKSEIFDDQFSVERPDGSNFTLKIRSTKLEDSAMYFCASRGYAGTGYEAFFGQGTRLTVV.

The V and J genes are TRBV7-2 and TRBJ2-5; 8 nucleotides line up with TRBD2. The germline V gene encodes CDR1 SGHTA and CDR2 FQGNSA. After removal of 2 bases from V and 4 bases from J, the junction contained 6 bases not matched to a gene. CDR3 length: 15 amino acids. The chain's CDR3 is CASSLTRGGGETQYF. DNA for the CDR3: TGTGCCAGCAGCTTAACTCGGGGGGGCGGAGAGACCCAGTACTTC.

The CDR3 nucleotides read TGTGCCTGGAACCCCGGGACTAGCGGGAACGGGCAGTTCTTC. It translates to CAWNPGTSGNGQFF. J is TRBJ2-1 and V is TRBV30; TRBD2 aligns across 13 bases. J was trimmed by 12 bases and V by 4 bases; bases with no gene match: 9. Germline V CDR1 and CDR2: GTSNPN, SVGIG (reference sequence). The CDR3 has 14 residues.

The chain carries TRBV7-3 and TRBJ2-2; 14 bases fit TRBD2. Unmatched junction bases numbered 9, after V lost 5 bases and J lost 7 bases. Per germline, CDR1 SGHTA and CDR2 FQGTGA. This CDR3 comprises 17 residues. The CDR3, as DNA: TGTGCCAGCAGCCGACTAGCGGGAGGGCCTAGTATCGGGGAGCTGTTTTTT. Amino acids: CASSRLAGGPSIGELFF.

The rearrangement uses TRBV6-4 and TRBJ2-2; the D gene is possibly TRBD1 (6 bases). Germline assignment: CDR1 MRHNA and CDR2 SNTAGT. The V gene lost 2 bases and the J gene lost 7 bases, with 14 bases spanning the gap. The CDR3 runs to 15 residues. The CDR3 loop reads CASSDVTGSGGELFF. DNA for the CDR3: TGTGCCAGCAGTGACGTTACAGGGTCGGGCGGGGAGCTGTTTTTT.

Here the CDR3 DNA reads TGTGCCAGCAGCGTGAGGACAGTTCCATCCACAGATACGCAGTATTTT. It encodes CASSVRTVPSTDTQYF. The chain is built from TRBV9 and TRBJ2-3; tentatively, D is TRBD1 (6 bases). Germline CDR1 is SGDLS and CDR2 is YYNGEE. This CDR3 region has 16 residues. V was pared by 2 bases and J by 2 bases, with 15 bases between. Together with reference TRBV9 and TRBJ2-3, the CDR3 gives the full variable domain: DSGVTQTPKHLITATGQRVTLRCSPRSGDLSVYWYQQSLDQGLQFLIQYYNGEERAKGNILERFSAQQFPDLHSELNLSSLELGDSALYFCASSVRTVPSTDTQYFGPGTRLTVL.

The CDR3 DNA is TGTGCCACCTCCGAAGCTTTCTTT. Its protein product is CATSEAFF. This chain joins TRBV6-1 and TRBJ1-1; D is undetermined. Germline V gene data show CDR1 as MNHNS and CDR2 as SASEGT. The CDR3 extends over 8 amino acids. V lost 10 bases to trimming and J lost 8 bases, with 5 bases between them.

The V call is TRBV21-1, the J call TRBJ2-7; TRBD1, the table's D call, lacks a check against the DNA. TRBV21-1 is tagged as a pseudogene. The CDR3 sequence is 12 residues long. The CDR3 DNA reads TGTGCCAGCAGCAAAAGGGGTTACGAGCAGTACTTC. Residues: CASSKRGYEQYF.

The rearrangement joins TRBV9 to TRBJ2-1; tentatively, D is TRBD1 (6 bases). This CDR3 comprises 15 residues. From germline, CDR1 is SGDLS and CDR2 YYNGEE. V was cut by 2 bases and J by 4 bases, with 13 bases left in between. CDR3 DNA: TGTGCCAGCAGCGTTTCAGGGGTAGATTACAATGAGCAGTTCTTC. It is translated as CASSVSGVDYNEQFF.

The chain couples TRBV9 to TRBJ1-2; D is ambiguous. Trimming took 0 bases from V and 5 from J, leaving 11 bases between them. CDR3 length: 14 amino acids. Germline V lookup: CDR1 SGDLS, CDR2 YYNGEE. CDR3 sequence (DNA): TGTGCCAGCAGCGTAGGCGGAGGAGAGTATGGCTACACCTTC. Translated, it gives CASSVGGGEYGYTF.

This sequence joins TRBV5-4 and TRBJ2-7; the D gene is possibly TRBD1 (7 bases). V lost 0 bases to trimming and J lost 7 bases, with 11 bases between them. The CDR3 consists of 13 residues. CDR1 and CDR2 from the germline V gene are SGHNT and YYREEE (reference sequence). CDR3 sequence: CASSLVAGGEQYF. CDR3 DNA: TGTGCCAGCAGCTTGGTGGCAGGGGGGGAGCAGTACTTC.

The chain carries TRBV6-5 and TRBJ2-1, with D possibly matching TRBD2 (6 bases). Trimming removed 4 bases at V and 5 bases at J, with 15 bases between. The CDR3 runs 15 residues. Per germline, CDR1 MNHEY and CDR2 SVGAGI. This chain's CDR3 is CASSFGTPSDNEQFF. The CDR3 nucleotides read TGTGCCAGCAGTTTCGGGACTCCTTCTGACAATGAGCAGTTCTTC.

The rearrangement uses TRBV4-1 and TRBJ1-4; 9 positions agree with TRBD1. CDR1 and CDR2 (germline): MGHRA, YSYEKL. V was pared by 6 bases and J by 4 bases, with 6 bases of the junction left unmatched. The CDR3 spans 15 residues. CDR3: CASRTQGAVNEKLFF. In DNA, the CDR3 is TGCGCCAGCAGAACACAGGGGGCCGTTAATGAAAAACTGTTTTTT.

The rearrangement uses TRBV6-5 and TRBJ2-7; 10 positions match TRBD1. The V and J ends lost 6 bases and 2 bases, in that order; junction bases with no gene match: 4. CDR1 MNHEY and CDR2 SVGAGI come from the germline V gene. The CDR3 contains 14 residues. CDR3 DNA sequence: TGTGCCAGCAGCCGGGACAGGGGAGCCTACGAGCAGTACTTC. This encodes CASSRDRGAYEQYF.

Only one count was recorded for this clone. This sequence joins TRBV6-5 and TRBJ2-2; D might be TRBD2 (5 bases). The ends were cut back, 1 base at V and 5 bases at J, with 11 bases in the middle. The germline gives CDR1 MNHEY, CDR2 SVGAGI. The CDR3 consists of 15 residues. The chain's CDR3 is CASSYWTFGTGELFF. CDR3 coding DNA: TGTGCCAGCAGTTACTGGACTTTTGGTACCGGGGAGCTGTTTTTT.

This clone appeared once. The gene calls are TRBV5-6 and TRBJ1-2, with 7 bases lining up with TRBD1. CDR1 and CDR2 from the germline V gene are SGHDT and YYEEEE. Trimming took 3 bases from V and 4 from J; bases not matched to a gene: 3. The CDR3 runs 13 residues. In DNA form, the CDR3 reads TGTGCCAGCAGCTCCCGGGACAGCTATGGCTACACCTTC. Residues: CASSSRDSYGYTF.

The rearrangement links TRBV30 to TRBJ2-7; D may be TRBD1 (6 bases). V was cut by 0 bases and J by 6 bases, with 9 bases left in between. The germline V gene has CDR1 GTSNPN and CDR2 SVGIG (reference sequence). This CDR3 contains 12 residues. The CDR3 bases are TGTGCCTGGAGTGTACAGGGTTTCGAGCAGTACTTC. Translating gives CAWSVQGFEQYF.

V gene TRBV7-6 combines with J gene TRBJ2-5; 8 nucleotides line up with TRBD2. The V gene end was trimmed by 1 base and the J gene end by 4 bases; junction bases not matched to a gene: 2. CDR3 length: 14 residues. Germline-derived CDR1 and CDR2 are SGHVS and FNYEAQ. CDR3 DNA sequence: TGTGCCAGCAGCTTAGTTAGCGGGGCAGAGACCCAGTACTTC. This translates into CASSLVSGAETQYF.

The V gene is TRBV7-2, the J gene TRBJ2-7, with 7 bases fitting TRBD1. Per the germline V gene, CDR1 is SGHTA and CDR2 is FQGNSA. The J segment lost 4 bases and the V segment lost 5 bases, leaving 8 bases of the junction unmatched. The CDR3 covers 14 residues. CDR3 region: CASSRGQAYYEQYF. The CDR3 DNA sequence: TGTGCCAGCAGCCGCGGACAGGCCTATTACGAGCAGTACTTC.

This chain uses TRBV10-1 with TRBJ1-4; D unresolved. Germline CDR1 reads WNHNN; CDR2 reads SYGVQD (reference sequence). Trimming took 0 bases from V and 5 from J, leaving 10 bases between them. The CDR3 totals 15 residues. The CDR3 DNA reads as TGCGCCAGCAGTGAGTCCGAGATTACCAATGAAAAACTGTTTTTT. As protein: CASSESEITNEKLFF.

This clone came up once. This chain's CDR3 is CASSLLSGGDYEQYF. In nucleotides, the CDR3 is TGTGCCAGCAGCCTCTTAAGCGGGGGGGATTACGAGCAGTACTTC. The gene calls are TRBV7-2 and TRBJ2-7; 10 bases match TRBD2. Per the germline V gene, CDR1 is SGHTA and CDR2 is FQGNSA. The CDR3 length is 15 residues. V lost 5 bases to trimming and J lost 4 bases; unmatched junction nucleotides: 8.